Listed here are 10 T cell receptor beta chains from one sample, sequenced in a study of T cell repertoires in cytomegalovirus infection. One entry per CDR3 protein, called by TCRdb with MiXCR from the reads. The sample consists of approximately 390,000 distinct CDR3 sequences, approximately 35% of them appearing once. These receptors have no identified antigens. This specimen consisted of cultured PBMCs, obtained from culture after CMV antigen stimulation. The receptors stem from a human donor in good health (CMV status not recorded). Some clones in this sample may be carry-over from other donors' samples.

This clonotype has a handful of counts. V is TRBV6-1 and J is TRBJ2-5, with 11 positions matching TRBD2. The germline V gene has CDR1 MNHNS and CDR2 SASEGT. V trimming: 8 bases; J trimming: 4 bases; junction bases outside the gene matches: 3. The CDR3 is made up of 13 amino acids. CDR3 amino acids: CASYGTSGETQYF. The CDR3 bases are TGTGCCAGCTACGGGACTAGCGGAGAGACCCAGTACTTC.

This clonotype was observed at least ten times. This sequence joins TRBV5-6 and TRBJ2-2, with D uncertain. This CDR3 is 15 amino acids long. CDR1 and CDR2 from the germline V gene are SGHDT and YYEEEE. V was pared by 6 bases and J by 3 bases, with 15 bases between. In DNA, the CDR3 is TGTGCCAGCACGTTGGTTGGGATCGACACCGGGGAGCTGTTTTTT. Protein sequence: CASTLVGIDTGELFF.

V is TRBV6-2 or TRBV6-3 and J is TRBJ2-1; 13 bases line up with TRBD2. The V gene end was trimmed by 6 bases and the J gene end by 3 bases; junction bases not matched to a gene: 14. CDR1 and CDR2 from the germline V gene are MNHEY and SVGEGT. This CDR3 region has 19 residues. CDR3 DNA sequence: TGTGCCAGCAGCTCACGGACTAGCGGGAGCAAGGGACACTACAATGAGCAGTTCTTC. It encodes CASSSRTSGSKGHYNEQFF.

This clonotype was picked up many times. This rearrangement joins TRBV14 to TRBJ1-1, with D possibly matching TRBD1 (5 bases). Germline CDR1 SGHDN, CDR2 FVKESK. This CDR3 is 13 amino acids long. V gave up 0 bases and J gave up 11 bases, with 13 bases separating them. The CDR3 loop is CASSQETARRAFF. Here the CDR3 DNA reads TGTGCCAGCAGCCAAGAGACAGCAAGGCGGGCTTTCTTT. The full variable domain, with the rest looked up from reference TRBV14 and TRBJ1-1, is EAGVTQFPSHSVIEKGQTVTLRCDPISGHDNLYWYRRVMGKEIKFLLHFVKESKQDESGMPNNRFLAERTGGTYSTLKVQPAELEDSGVYFCASSQETARRAFFGQGTRLTVV.

The genes are TRBV7-9 and TRBJ2-7; 7 nucleotides align to TRBD1. This CDR3 is 13 amino acids long. V gave up 2 bases and J gave up 9 bases; unmatched junction bases: 7. Germline loops: CDR1 SEHNR, CDR2 FQNEAQ (reference sequence). The CDR3 DNA reads as TGTGCCAGCAGCTTAACCACCGGGACAGTGCAGTACGTC. Amino acid sequence: CASSLTTGTVQYV.

Only a few counts were recorded for this clonotype. V usage is TRBV12-3 or TRBV12-4 and J usage is TRBJ2-1, with D unresolved. The CDR3 is 11 residues long. V lost 6 bases, J lost 7 bases, and 7 bases lay in between. CDR3 in amino acids: CASRVANEQFF. The DNA for the CDR3 is TGTGCCAGCAGGGTAGCTAATGAGCAGTTCTTC.

The chain employs TRBV12-5 and TRBJ2-4; D perhaps matches TRBD1 (5 bases). Trimming removed 7 bases from V and 0 bases from J, with 25 bases in between. CDR3 size: 19 residues. Per germline, CDR1 LGHNT and CDR2 FRNRAP. The CDR3 region is CASVHPMDMELLAKNIQYF. CDR3 bases: TGTGCTAGTGTCCACCCGATGGACATGGAATTACTAGCCAAAAACATTCAGTACTTC.

The chain is built from TRBV6-1 and TRBJ1-5; possible D gene TRBD1, 6 bases. Germline CDR1 is MNHNS and CDR2 is SASEGT. With 4 bases removed from V and 1 base from J, the gap between germline ends came to 11 bases. The CDR3 consists of 15 residues. CDR3 in amino acids: CASSAPRGSNQPQHF. The DNA for the CDR3 is TGTGCCAGCAGTGCCCCCAGGGGCAGCAATCAGCCCCAGCATTTT.

The chain carries TRBV12-5 and TRBJ2-1; D could derive from TRBD1 or TRBD2 (5 bases each). Germline assignment: CDR1 LGHNT and CDR2 FRNRAP. The CDR3 covers 14 residues. V was pared by 0 bases and J by 12 bases, with 15 bases between. The DNA for the CDR3 is TGTGCTAGTGGTTTGGTACCCGGGCAGAGGGGGCAGTTCTTC. Translated, it gives CASGLVPGQRGQFF.

The chain joins TRBV27 to TRBJ1-5, with 8 positions matching TRBD1. The V gene's germline CDR1 is MNHEY and CDR2 SMNVEV (reference sequence). Losses at the gene ends were 4 bases for V and 2 bases for J; bases not matched to a gene: 7. The CDR3 covers 16 residues. The CDR3 spells CASSSFDRGRNQPQHF. The DNA of the CDR3 is TGTGCCAGCAGTTCCTTCGACAGGGGCCGCAATCAGCCCCAGCATTTT.